Each of the 19 T cell receptor beta chains below was sequenced from the same sample in a study of blood T cells in healthy people across ages. Then a second PCR, running roughly 7 to 11 cycles, was carried out with a sample-barcoded 5' primer and a J-beta primer mix. TCRdb analysed the 5' RACE reads with MiXCR anew, one entry per CDR3 protein. This table has over a million distinct CDR3 sequences, approximately 38% appearing once. Sequencing input: blood. Receptors originate from a woman in her late teens or twenties in good health.

The chain recombines TRBV20-1 with TRBJ2-7; D may correspond to TRBD1 or TRBD2 (6 bases each). The CDR3 contains 15 residues. V lost 0 bases to trimming and J lost 9 bases, with 21 bases between them. Germline values: CDR1 DFQATT, CDR2 SNEGSKA (reference sequence). The CDR3 is CSARDSGGRVMVQYF. The DNA of the CDR3 is TGCAGTGCTAGAGATTCCGGGGGCAGGGTAATGGTGCAGTACTTC.

This clonotype has only a few counts. The rearrangement links TRBV20-1 to TRBJ2-5; either TRBD1 or TRBD2 may fit D (5 bases each). Per germline, CDR1 DFQATT and CDR2 SNEGSKA (reference sequence). The CDR3 runs 15 residues. V lost 6 bases and J lost 7, with 24 bases in between. Here the CDR3 DNA reads TGCAGTGCAACTCCCCCAGTGGCAGGTGGGGGGACCCAGTACTTC. Its translation: CSATPPVAGGGTQYF.

Points on this clonotype: The junction does not match germline at one end; this may be a read error. This chain links TRBV6-2 or TRBV6-3 with TRBJ2-7, with 8 bases lining up with TRBD2. Germline values: CDR1 MNHEY, CDR2 SVGEGT. The CDR3 covers 14 residues. The CDR3 region has the DNA TGTGTCAGCAGACCGGGACTAGTCGTACACGAGCAGTACTTC. Encoded protein: CVSRPGLVVHEQYF.

The rearrangement joins TRBV9 to TRBJ2-1; D possibly corresponds to TRBD2 (6 bases). Per the germline V gene, CDR1 is SGDLS and CDR2 is YYNGEE. The V end lost 0 bases, the J end lost 8 bases, and 15 bases lay between the germline ends. CDR3 length equals 15 residues. The CDR3 DNA is TGTGCCAGCAGCGTAGGTAGCGGAGGGGCCTATGAGCAGTTCTTC. It translates to CASSVGSGGAYEQFF. Full variable domain (rest looked up from reference TRBV9 and TRBJ2-1): DSGVTQTPKHLITATGQRVTLRCSPRSGDLSVYWYQQSLDQGLQFLIQYYNGEERAKGNILERFSAQQFPDLHSELNLSSLELGDSALYFCASSVGSGGAYEQFFGPGTRLTVL.

The genes are TRBV29-1 and TRBJ1-1, with TRBD1 matching 7 bases. This CDR3 contains 12 residues. Germline V CDR1 and CDR2: SQVTM, ANQGSEA. Unmatched junction bases numbered 9, after V lost 7 bases and J lost 7 bases. This chain's CDR3 is CSGSPGQVEAFF. CDR3 sequence (DNA): TGCAGCGGATCACCTGGACAGGTTGAAGCTTTCTTT.

This clonotype was found many times. The chain employs TRBV10-3 and TRBJ2-5, with D maybe TRBD2 (6 bases). This CDR3 has 15 amino acids. Trimming shortened V by 4 bases and J by 4 bases, and 16 bases separated the two germline ends. Germline loops: CDR1 ENHRY, CDR2 SYGVKD. The CDR3 sequence: CAISGTGEMVETQYF. The CDR3 DNA sequence: TGTGCCATCAGTGGGACGGGAGAAATGGTAGAGACCCAGTACTTC.

This chain uses TRBV4-2 with TRBJ2-7; the match to TRBD2 covers 8 bases. V lost 4 bases and J lost 7; bases outside the gene matches: 9. The CDR3 is made up of 14 amino acids. In germline, CDR1 is LGHNA, CDR2 YNFKEQ. The CDR3 is CASSPAGEENEQYF. CDR3 nucleotides: TGTGCCAGCAGCCCAGCGGGAGAGGAAAATGAGCAGTACTTC.

V gene TRBV7-2 combines with J gene TRBJ1-4, with a possible D match to TRBD1 (5 bases). In germline, CDR1 is SGHTA, CDR2 FQGNSA. This CDR3 comprises 13 residues. V was pared by 6 bases and J by 5 bases, with 10 bases between. The DNA of the CDR3 is TGTGCCAGCAGTCCCTGGGGGAATGAAAAACTGTTTTTT. This gives the protein CASSPWGNEKLFF.

This clonotype has just a few counts. This sequence joins TRBV7-6 and TRBJ2-3, with TRBD2 as a possible D gene (6 bases). V lost 1 base and J lost 5, with 10 bases in between. The CDR3 extends over 14 amino acids. Germline CDR1 and CDR2: SGHVS and FNYEAQ. The CDR3: CASSLDLGGDTQYF. The CDR3 nucleotides are TGTGCCAGCAGCTTAGATTTGGGAGGAGATACGCAGTATTTT.

This sequence joins TRBV5-1 and TRBJ1-3, with D perhaps TRBD1 (5 bases). This CDR3 has 14 amino acids. Germline V lookup: CDR1 SGHRS, CDR2 YFSETQ. The ends were cut back, 4 bases at V and 3 bases at J, with 11 bases in the middle. The CDR3 spells CASSRGADGNTIYF. In nucleotides, the CDR3 is TGCGCCAGCAGCCGAGGGGCGGATGGAAACACCATATATTTT.

The chain has TRBV28 and TRBJ1-1; D gene uncertain. V was clipped by 6 bases and J by 1 base, with 12 bases between them. The CDR3 spans 14 residues. Germline lookup yields CDR1 MDHEN and CDR2 SYDVKM. The CDR3 region is CASSPMPRNTEAFF. In DNA, the CDR3 is TGTGCCAGCAGCCCGATGCCCCGGAACACTGAAGCTTTCTTT. Full variable domain (outside the CDR3, taken from reference TRBV28 and TRBJ1-1): DVKVTQSSRYLVKRTGEKVFLECVQDMDHENMFWYRQDPGLGLRLIYFSYDVKMKEKGDIPEGYSVSREKKERFSLILESASTNQTSMYLCASSPMPRNTEAFFGQGTRLTVV.

This clonotype occurred many times. The chain joins TRBV7-2 to TRBJ2-7; weak D call: TRBD2 (5 bases). CDR3 length equals 15 residues. The V end lost 1 base, the J end lost 3 bases, and 13 bases lay between the germline ends. Germline CDR1 and CDR2: SGHTA and FQGNSA. The CDR3 region is CASSLGSSGYYEQYF. The DNA for the CDR3 is TGTGCCAGCAGCTTAGGATCGTCGGGGTACTACGAGCAGTACTTC.

The chain carries TRBV20-1 and TRBJ2-5, with 12 bases that match TRBD2. Gene TRBJ2-7 matches the end of the DNA better, so the J call may be wrong. Germline assignment: CDR1 DFQATT and CDR2 SNEGSKA (reference sequence). The CDR3 totals 16 residues. The CDR3 sequence: CSARTLAGGRNNEQYF. As DNA, the CDR3 is TGCAGTGCTAGAACTCTAGCGGGAGGGAGAAACAACGAGCAGTACTTC.

The CDR3 bases are TGCAGCGTTCTTACCGGGACTTACTCCTACGAGCAGTACTTC. Residues: CSVLTGTYSYEQYF. This sequence joins TRBV29-1 and TRBJ2-7; tentatively, D is TRBD2 (6 bases). Germline V gives CDR1 SQVTM, CDR2 ANQGSEA. This CDR3 spans 14 amino acids. Trimming removed 5 bases at V and 0 bases at J, with 14 bases between.

J is TRBJ2-2 and V is TRBV7-2; D unresolved. The CDR3 has 17 residues. The germline V gene encodes CDR1 SGHTA and CDR2 FQGNSA. V lost 5 bases and J lost 4, with 20 bases in between. This chain's CDR3 is CASSPTPGPMGTGELFF. In DNA, the CDR3 is TGTGCCAGCAGCCCGACACCCGGGCCTATGGGCACCGGGGAGCTGTTTTTT.

This chain links TRBV6-5 with TRBJ1-2, with unresolved D. The CDR3 is 14 amino acids. Looked up from germline, CDR1 is MNHEY and CDR2 is SVGAGI. V was cut by 2 bases and J by 8 bases, with 15 bases left in between. The CDR3 sequence is CASSYGLRARGYTF. Written as DNA, the CDR3 is TGTGCCAGCAGTTACGGACTAAGAGCTCGGGGCTACACCTTC.

V and J are TRBV19 and TRBJ2-3; 7 bases line up with TRBD1. The V and J ends lost 4 bases and 4 bases, in that order; junction bases with no gene match: 2. This CDR3 region has 13 residues. CDR1 and CDR2 (germline): LNHDA, SQIVND (reference sequence). CDR3 loop: CASSTTGPDTQYF. The DNA for the CDR3 is TGTGCCAGTAGTACGACAGGGCCAGATACGCAGTATTTT.

This clonotype came up a few times. V is TRBV20-1 and J is TRBJ2-7; D unclear. The germline V gene encodes CDR1 DFQATT and CDR2 SNEGSKA (reference sequence). V dropped 3 bases and J dropped 0 bases, with 12 bases sitting between them. The CDR3 consists of 14 residues. The CDR3: CSARSTQSSYEQYF. The CDR3 DNA sequence: TGCAGTGCTAGGTCGACCCAAAGCTCCTACGAGCAGTACTTC.

The rearrangement uses TRBV12-5 and TRBJ2-1; weak D call: TRBD2 (5 bases). From germline, CDR1 is LGHNT and CDR2 FRNRAP. The CDR3 runs 16 residues. Trimming pared 0 bases from V and 2 bases from J, leaving 11 bases between. CDR3 DNA sequence: TGTGCTAGTGGTTTGGTACTTGGCGGGCCCTACAATGAGCAGTTCTTC. Translated, it gives CASGLVLGGPYNEQFF.